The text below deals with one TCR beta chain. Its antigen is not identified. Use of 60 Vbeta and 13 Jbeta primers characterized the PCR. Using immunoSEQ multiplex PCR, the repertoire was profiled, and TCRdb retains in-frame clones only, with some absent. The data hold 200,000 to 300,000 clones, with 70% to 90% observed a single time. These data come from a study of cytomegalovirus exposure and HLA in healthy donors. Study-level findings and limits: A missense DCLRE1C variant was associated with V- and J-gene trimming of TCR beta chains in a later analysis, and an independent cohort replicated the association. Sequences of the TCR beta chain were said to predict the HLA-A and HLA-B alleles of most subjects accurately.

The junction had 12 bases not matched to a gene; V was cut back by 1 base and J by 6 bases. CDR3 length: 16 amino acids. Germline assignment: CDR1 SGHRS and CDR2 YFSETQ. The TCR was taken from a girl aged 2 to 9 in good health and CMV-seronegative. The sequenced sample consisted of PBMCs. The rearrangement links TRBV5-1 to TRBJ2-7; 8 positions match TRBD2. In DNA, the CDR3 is TGCGCCAGCAGCTTGACGGGCGGTGGGGGACTAGGCGAGCAGTACTTC. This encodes CASSLTGGGGLGEQYF.